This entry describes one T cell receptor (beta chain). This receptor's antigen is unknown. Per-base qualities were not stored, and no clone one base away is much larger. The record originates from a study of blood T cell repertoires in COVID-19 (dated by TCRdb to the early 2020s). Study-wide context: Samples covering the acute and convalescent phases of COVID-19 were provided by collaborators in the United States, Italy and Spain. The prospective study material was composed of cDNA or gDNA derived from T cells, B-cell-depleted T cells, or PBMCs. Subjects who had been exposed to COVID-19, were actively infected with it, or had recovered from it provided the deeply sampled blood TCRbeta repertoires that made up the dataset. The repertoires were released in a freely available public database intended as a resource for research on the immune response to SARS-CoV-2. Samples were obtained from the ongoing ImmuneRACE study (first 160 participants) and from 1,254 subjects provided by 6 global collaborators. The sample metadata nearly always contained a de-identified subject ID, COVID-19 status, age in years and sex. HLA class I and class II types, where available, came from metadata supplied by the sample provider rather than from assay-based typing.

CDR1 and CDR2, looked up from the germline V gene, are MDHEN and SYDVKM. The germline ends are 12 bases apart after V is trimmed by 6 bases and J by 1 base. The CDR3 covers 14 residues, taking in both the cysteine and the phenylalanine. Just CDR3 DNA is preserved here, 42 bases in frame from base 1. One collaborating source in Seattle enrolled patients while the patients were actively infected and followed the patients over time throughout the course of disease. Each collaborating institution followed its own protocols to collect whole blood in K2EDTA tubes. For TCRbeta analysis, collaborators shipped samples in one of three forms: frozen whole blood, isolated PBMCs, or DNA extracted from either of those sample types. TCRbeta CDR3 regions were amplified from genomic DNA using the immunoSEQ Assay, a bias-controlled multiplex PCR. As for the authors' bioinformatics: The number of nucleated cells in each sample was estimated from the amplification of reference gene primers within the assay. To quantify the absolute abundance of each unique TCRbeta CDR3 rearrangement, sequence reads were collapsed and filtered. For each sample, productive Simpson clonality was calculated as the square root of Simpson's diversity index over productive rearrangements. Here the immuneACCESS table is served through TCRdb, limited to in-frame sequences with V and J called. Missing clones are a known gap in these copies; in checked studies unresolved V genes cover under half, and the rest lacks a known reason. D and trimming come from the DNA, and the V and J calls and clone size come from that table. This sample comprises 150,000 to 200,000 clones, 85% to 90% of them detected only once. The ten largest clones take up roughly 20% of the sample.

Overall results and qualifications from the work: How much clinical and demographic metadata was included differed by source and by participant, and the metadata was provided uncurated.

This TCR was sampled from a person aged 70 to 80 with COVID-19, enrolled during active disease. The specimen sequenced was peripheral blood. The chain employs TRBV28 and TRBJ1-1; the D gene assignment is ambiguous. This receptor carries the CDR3 CASRSGGKNTEAFF. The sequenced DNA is TGTGCCAGCAGGTCGGGAGGGAAGAACACTGAAGCTTTCTTT.